Reported below is one T cell receptor beta chain. Germline CDR1 reads LNHDA; CDR2 reads SQIVND (reference sequence). CDR3 length: 12 amino acids. The V and J ends lost 4 bases and 12 bases respectively, with 16 bases between them. Generated by immunoSEQ multiplex PCR, the TCRdb table keeps only in-frame clones and is missing some. The sample yields about 66,000 clones, approximately 90% seen once. The sample originates from a study of blood T cell repertoires in COVID-19. V gene TRBV19 combines with J gene TRBJ2-7, with D perhaps TRBD1 (6 bases). This TCR was recovered from a human donor in a cohort sampled during active COVID-19. Sequenced sample: peripheral blood. The CDR3 spells CASSNQQGRLYF. The CDR3 DNA is TGTGCCAGTAGTAATCAACAGGGACGGCTGTACTTC.